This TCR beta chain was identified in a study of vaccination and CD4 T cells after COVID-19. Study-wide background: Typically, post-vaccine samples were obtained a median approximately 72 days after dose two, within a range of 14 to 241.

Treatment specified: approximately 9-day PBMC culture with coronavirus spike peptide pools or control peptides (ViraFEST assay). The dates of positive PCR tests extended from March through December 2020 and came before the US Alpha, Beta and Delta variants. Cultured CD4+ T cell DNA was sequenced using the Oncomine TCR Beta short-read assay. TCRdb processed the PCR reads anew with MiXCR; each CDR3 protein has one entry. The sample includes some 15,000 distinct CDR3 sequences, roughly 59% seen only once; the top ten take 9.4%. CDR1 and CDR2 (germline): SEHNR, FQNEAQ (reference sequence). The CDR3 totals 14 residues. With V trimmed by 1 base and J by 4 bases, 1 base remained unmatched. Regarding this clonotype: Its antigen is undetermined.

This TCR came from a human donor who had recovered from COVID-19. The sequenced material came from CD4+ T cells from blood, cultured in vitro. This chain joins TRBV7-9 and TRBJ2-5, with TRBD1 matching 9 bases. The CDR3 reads CASSLGTGVETQYF. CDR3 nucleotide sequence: TGTGCCAGCAGCTTAGGGACAGGGGTAGAGACCCAGTACTTC.